One and the same sample provided the 17 T cell receptor beta chains below, sequenced in a study of tumor-infiltrating lymphocytes in primary liver carcinoma. The researchers produced TCR beta cDNA from 400 to 650 ng total RNA with a constant-region primer. Library construction for TCR beta comprised three nested multiplex PCR rounds performed with slightly modified ARM-PCR. Investigators reported that the first two PCR rounds, at about 9 cycles each, used TRBV1-TRBV30 forward primers with a C-beta reverse primer. From the multiplex PCR reads, TCRdb called clonotypes with MiXCR, one entry per CDR3 protein. The sample records 250,000 to 350,000 distinct CDR3 sequences, 50% to 60% being singletons. The blood RNA (from unsorted whole blood) was obtained, and germline DNA was also extracted. The sequencing input was peripheral blood. The receptors were gathered from a woman aged 30 to 39 with primary liver carcinoma and hepatitis B virus infection.

As to this clonotype: Sequence at one end of the junction differs from germline and may be a read error. V usage is TRBV7-8 and J usage is TRBJ2-6, with unresolved D. The CDR3 is 15 residues long. CDR1 and CDR2 (germline): SGHVS, FQNEAQ. In DNA, the CDR3 is TGTGCCAACAGCTTAGGTCGTCCTGGGGCCAACGTCCTGACTTTC. This encodes CANSLGRPGANVLTF.

This clonotype was counted between two and nine times. This chain connects TRBV6-1 to TRBJ1-3; D may be TRBD1 (6 bases). This CDR3 is 14 amino acids long. Germline assignment: CDR1 MNHNS and CDR2 SASEGT. V lost 6 bases and J lost 0, with 9 bases in between. The CDR3 is CASRIGGSGNTIYF. In DNA form, the CDR3 reads TGTGCCAGCAGAATAGGGGGCTCTGGAAACACCATATATTTT.

As regards this clonotype: This may be a read error: a much more frequent sequence differs by one nucleotide. The rearrangement links TRBV6-5 to TRBJ1-5; TRBD1 aligns across 7 bases. Losses at the gene ends were 6 bases for V and 6 bases for J; bases not matched to a gene: 8. This CDR3 has 14 residues. Germline CDR1 MNHEY, CDR2 SVGAGI. This CDR3 is CASRPQGGCQPQHF. CDR3 coding DNA: TGTGCCAGCAGACCCCAGGGGGGATGTCAGCCCCAGCATTTT.

Turning to this clonotype: A read error may account for a junction end that differs from germline. This chain links TRBV14 with TRBJ2-7; 8 bases are shared with TRBD2. The germline V gene has CDR1 SGHDN and CDR2 FVKESK. The CDR3 runs to 14 residues. The CDR3 loop reads CASNHVSGSNERYF. The CDR3 DNA sequence: TGTGCCAGCAACCACGTGAGCGGGAGCAACGAGCGGTACTTC.

As concerns this clonotype: With a much larger clone just one base away, this may be a read error. V and J are TRBV6-2 or TRBV6-3 and TRBJ2-2, with D perhaps TRBD1 (5 bases). The CDR3 is made up of 13 amino acids. Germline values: CDR1 MNHEY, CDR2 SVGEGT. The CDR3 here is CVSSSGYTGELFF. The CDR3 bases are TGTGTCAGCAGTTCAGGGTACACCGGGGAGCTGTTTTTT.

In this sample, this clonotype turned up many times. The gene calls are TRBV6-6 and TRBJ2-3; D unresolved. From germline, CDR1 is MNHNY and CDR2 SVGAGI (reference sequence). V shed 5 bases and J shed 2 bases, with 8 bases lying between them. This CDR3 region has 13 residues. CDR3 in amino acids: CASSDLVTDTQYF. For the CDR3, the DNA is TGTGCCAGCAGTGATCTTGTCACAGATACGCAGTATTTT.

This clonotype was detected only a few times. The V gene is TRBV6-1, the J gene TRBJ1-2; unclear D gene. Trimming removed 2 bases at V and 2 bases at J, with 18 bases between. The CDR3 consists of 17 residues. CDR1 and CDR2 (germline): MNHNS, SASEGT. Written as DNA, the CDR3 is TGTGCCAGCAGTGAATATGAGTTCGGGGAGCCAAACTATGGCTACACCTTC. Translation: CASSEYEFGEPNYGYTF.

This clonotype was seen many times. The V and J genes are TRBV6-5 and TRBJ1-4; the match to TRBD1 covers 10 bases. V lost 8 bases and J lost 0; bases outside the gene matches: 3. Per germline, CDR1 MNHEY and CDR2 SVGAGI. The CDR3 is 15 residues long. The CDR3 region is CASGGTGATNEKLFF. The CDR3 nucleotides are TGTGCCAGCGGAGGGACAGGGGCAACTAATGAAAAACTGTTTTTT.

As regards this clonotype: One junction end disagrees with the germline gene, perhaps due to a read error. V gene TRBV5-1 combines with J gene TRBJ2-6; D is perhaps TRBD2 (5 bases). CDR3 size: 16 residues. Per germline, CDR1 SGHRS and CDR2 YFSETQ. CDR3 residues: CANSLEAGPGANVLTF. CDR3 coding DNA: TGCGCCAACAGCTTGGAGGCCGGGCCTGGGGCCAACGTCCTGACTTTC.

As to this clonotype: A much larger clone is a single base away; this may be a read error. This CDR3 is CATIRGPTTDTQYF. CDR3 in DNA: TGTGCCACCATCCGGGGACCCACCACAGATACGCAGTATTTT. The chain joins TRBV10-3 to TRBJ2-3; the D call may be TRBD1 or TRBD2 (5 bases each). The V end lost 10 bases, the J end lost 2 bases, and 16 bases lay between the germline ends. The CDR3 is made up of 14 amino acids. Germline CDR1 reads ENHRY; CDR2 reads SYGVKD.

As for this clonotype: This may stem from a read error, because a much larger clone lies one nucleotide away. This chain uses TRBV10-3 with TRBJ1-5, with TRBD1 as a possible D gene (5 bases). V lost 8 bases and J lost 0, with 14 bases in between. The CDR3 totals 15 residues. CDR1 ENHRY and CDR2 SYGVKD come from the germline V gene. CDR3: CAIGKGPYSNQPQHF. CDR3 sequence (DNA): TGTGCCATCGGCAAGGGACCCTATAGCAATCAGCCCCAGCATTTT.

This clonotype was counted at least ten times. This sequence joins TRBV12-3 or TRBV12-4 and TRBJ2-5; unclear D gene. Deletions cut 0 bases from V and 1 base from J, with 9 bases between. This CDR3 spans 15 amino acids. The CDR3 loop is CASSLAGPAQETQYF. The CDR3 bases are TGTGCCAGCAGTTTAGCGGGTCCCGCCCAAGAGACCCAGTACTTC.

J is TRBJ2-1 and V is TRBV11-2; D possibly corresponds to TRBD2 (6 bases). This CDR3 region has 16 residues. Germline-derived CDR1 and CDR2 are SGHAT and FQNNGV. Trimming removed 2 bases at V and 7 bases at J, with 18 bases between. The CDR3: CASSLSARQEGNEQFF. CDR3 nucleotides: TGTGCCAGCAGCTTAAGTGCCCGCCAGGAGGGAAATGAGCAGTTCTTC.

The chain is built from TRBV4-2 and TRBJ2-2; D gene uncertain. There are 14 residues in the CDR3. Trimming shortened V by 0 bases and J by 6 bases, and 8 bases separated the two germline ends. Germline V lookup: CDR1 LGHNA, CDR2 YNFKEQ. CDR3: CASSQDAVAGELFF. CDR3 DNA sequence: TGTGCCAGCAGCCAAGACGCCGTCGCCGGGGAGCTGTTTTTT.

This clonotype was counted ten times or more. V and J are TRBV12-3 or TRBV12-4 and TRBJ1-5; D not resolved. The V end was cut by 3 bases, the J end by 3 bases, with 3 bases between. The CDR3 totals 12 residues. The CDR3, as DNA: TGTGCCAGCAGTTTGGCCAATCAGCCCCAGCATTTT. The encoded protein is CASSLANQPQHF.

A note on this clonotype: A much larger clone sits a single nucleotide away, making a read error possible. The chain employs TRBV12-3 or TRBV12-4 and TRBJ2-3; 7 positions agree with TRBD1. The CDR3 extends over 14 amino acids. CDR3: CASSLGSGTDAQYF. The CDR3 nucleotides read TGTGCCAGCAGTTTAGGGTCAGGGACAGATGCGCAGTATTTT.

The J gene is TRBJ2-7, the V gene TRBV6-5; TRBD2 agrees at 11 bases. V lost 5 bases, J lost 9 bases, and 15 bases stayed unmatched. This CDR3 has 16 amino acids. CDR1 MNHEY and CDR2 SVGAGI come from the germline V gene. CDR3 DNA: TGTGCCAGCAGTCTCCACACTAGCGGGAGTCTATCCGGGCAGTACTTC. This encodes CASSLHTSGSLSGQYF.